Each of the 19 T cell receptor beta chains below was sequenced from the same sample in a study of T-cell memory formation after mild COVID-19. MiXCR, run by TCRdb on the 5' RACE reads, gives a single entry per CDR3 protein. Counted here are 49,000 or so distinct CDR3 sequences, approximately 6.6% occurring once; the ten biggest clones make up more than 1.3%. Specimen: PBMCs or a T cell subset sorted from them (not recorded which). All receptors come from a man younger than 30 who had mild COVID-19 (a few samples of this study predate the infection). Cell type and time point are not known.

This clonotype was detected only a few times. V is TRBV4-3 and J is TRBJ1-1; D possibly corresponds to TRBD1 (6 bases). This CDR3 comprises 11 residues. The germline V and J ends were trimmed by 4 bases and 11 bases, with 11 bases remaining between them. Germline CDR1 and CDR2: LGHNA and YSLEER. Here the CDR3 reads CASSLQGRAFF. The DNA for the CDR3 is TGCGCCAGCAGCCTACAGGGCCGGGCTTTCTTT.

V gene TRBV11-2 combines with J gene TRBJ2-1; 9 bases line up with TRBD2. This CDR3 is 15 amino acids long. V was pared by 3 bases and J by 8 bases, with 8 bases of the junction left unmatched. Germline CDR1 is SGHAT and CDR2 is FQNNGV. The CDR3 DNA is TGTGCCAGCAGCTTGGGGCGGGGGGGCCCAGATGAGCAGTTCTTC. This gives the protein CASSLGRGGPDEQFF.

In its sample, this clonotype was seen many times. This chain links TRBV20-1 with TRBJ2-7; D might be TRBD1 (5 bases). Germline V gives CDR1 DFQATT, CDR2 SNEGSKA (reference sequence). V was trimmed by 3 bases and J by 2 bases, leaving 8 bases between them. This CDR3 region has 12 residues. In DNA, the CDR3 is TGCAGTGCTAGGACAGCTGCCTACGAGCAGTACTTC. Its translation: CSARTAAYEQYF.

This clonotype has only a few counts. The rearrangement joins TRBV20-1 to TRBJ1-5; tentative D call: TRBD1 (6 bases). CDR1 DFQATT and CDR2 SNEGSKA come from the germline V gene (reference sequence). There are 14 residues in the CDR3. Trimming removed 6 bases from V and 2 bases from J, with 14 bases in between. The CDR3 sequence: CSAEGGAGNQPQHF. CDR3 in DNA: TGCAGTGCCGAGGGGGGCGCGGGCAATCAGCCCCAGCATTTT.

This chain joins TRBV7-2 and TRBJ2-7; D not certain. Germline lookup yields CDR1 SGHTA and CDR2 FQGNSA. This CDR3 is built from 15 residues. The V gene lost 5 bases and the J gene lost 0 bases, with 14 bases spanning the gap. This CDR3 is CASSRVPTNSYEQYF. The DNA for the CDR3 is TGTGCCAGCAGCCGGGTGCCTACAAACTCCTACGAGCAGTACTTC.

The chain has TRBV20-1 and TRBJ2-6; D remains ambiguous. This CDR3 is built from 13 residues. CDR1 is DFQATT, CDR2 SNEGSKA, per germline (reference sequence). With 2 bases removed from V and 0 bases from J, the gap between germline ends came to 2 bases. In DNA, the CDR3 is TGCAGTGCTAGAATCTCTGGGGCCAACGTCCTGACTTTC. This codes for CSARISGANVLTF.

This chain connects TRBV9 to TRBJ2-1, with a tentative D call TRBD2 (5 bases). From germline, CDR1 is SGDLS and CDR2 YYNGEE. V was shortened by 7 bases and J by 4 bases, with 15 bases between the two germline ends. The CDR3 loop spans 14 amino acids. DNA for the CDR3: TGTGCCAGCGGAGGATACAGCACTTACAATGAGCAGTTCTTC. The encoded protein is CASGGYSTYNEQFF.

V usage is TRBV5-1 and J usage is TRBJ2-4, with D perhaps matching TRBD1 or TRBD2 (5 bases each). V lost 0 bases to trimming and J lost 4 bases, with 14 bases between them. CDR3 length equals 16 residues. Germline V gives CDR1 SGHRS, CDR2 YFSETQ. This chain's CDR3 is CASSLEGRGSKNIQYF. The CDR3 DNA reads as TGCGCCAGCAGCTTGGAGGGGCGCGGGTCAAAAAACATTCAGTACTTC.

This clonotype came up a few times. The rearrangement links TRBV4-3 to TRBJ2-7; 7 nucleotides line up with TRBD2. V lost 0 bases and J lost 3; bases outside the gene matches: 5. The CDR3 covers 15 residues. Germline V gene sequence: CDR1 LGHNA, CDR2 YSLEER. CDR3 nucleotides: TGCGCCAGCAGCCAAGACTGGCAGCGGGGCTACGAGCAGTACTTC. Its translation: CASSQDWQRGYEQYF.

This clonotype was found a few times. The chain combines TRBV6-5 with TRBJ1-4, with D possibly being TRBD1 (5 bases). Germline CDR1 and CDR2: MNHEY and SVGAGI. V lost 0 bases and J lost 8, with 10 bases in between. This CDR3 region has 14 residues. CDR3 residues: CASSYSGRVEKLFF. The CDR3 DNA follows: TGTGCCAGCAGTTACTCGGGCAGGGTGGAAAAACTGTTTTTT.

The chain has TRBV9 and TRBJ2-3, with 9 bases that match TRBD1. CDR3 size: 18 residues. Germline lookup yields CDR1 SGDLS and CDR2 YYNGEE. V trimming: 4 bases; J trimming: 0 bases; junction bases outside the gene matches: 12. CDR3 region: CASSKEGEQGASTDTQYF. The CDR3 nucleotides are TGTGCCAGCAGCAAAGAGGGAGAACAGGGGGCTAGCACAGATACGCAGTATTTT.

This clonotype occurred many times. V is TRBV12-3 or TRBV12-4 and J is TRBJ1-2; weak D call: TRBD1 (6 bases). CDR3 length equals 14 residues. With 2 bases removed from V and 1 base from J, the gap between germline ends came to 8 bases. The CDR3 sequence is CASSLQGFNYGYTF. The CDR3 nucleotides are TGTGCCAGCAGTTTACAGGGGTTTAACTATGGCTACACCTTC.

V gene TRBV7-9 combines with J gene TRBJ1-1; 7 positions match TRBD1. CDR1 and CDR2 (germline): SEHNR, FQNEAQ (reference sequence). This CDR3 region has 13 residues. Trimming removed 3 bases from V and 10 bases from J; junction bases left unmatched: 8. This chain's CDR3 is CASSFEPTGRAFF. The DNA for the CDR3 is TGTGCCAGCAGCTTCGAGCCGACAGGGAGAGCTTTCTTT. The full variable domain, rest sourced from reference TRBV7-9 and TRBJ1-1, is DTGVSQNPRHKITKRGQNVTFRCDPISEHNRLYWYRQTLGQGPEFLTYFQNEAQLEKSRLLSDRFSAERPKGSFSTLEIQRTEQGDSAMYLCASSFEPTGRAFFGQGTRLTVV.

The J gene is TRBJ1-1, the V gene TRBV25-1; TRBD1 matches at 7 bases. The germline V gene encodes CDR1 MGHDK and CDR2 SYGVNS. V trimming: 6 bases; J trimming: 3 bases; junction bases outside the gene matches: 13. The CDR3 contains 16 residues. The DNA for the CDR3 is TGTGCCAGCAGCGAGCCCCCGGGCAGGGGGGACACTGAAGCTTTCTTT. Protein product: CASSEPPGRGDTEAFF.

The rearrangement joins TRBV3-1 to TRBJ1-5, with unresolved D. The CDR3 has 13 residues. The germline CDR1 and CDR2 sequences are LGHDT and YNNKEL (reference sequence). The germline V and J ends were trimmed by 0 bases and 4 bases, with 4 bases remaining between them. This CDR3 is CASSQDLNQPQHF. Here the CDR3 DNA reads TGTGCCAGCAGCCAAGATCTGAATCAGCCCCAGCATTTT. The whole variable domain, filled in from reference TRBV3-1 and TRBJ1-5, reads DTAVSQTPKYLVTQMGNDKSIKCEQNLGHDTMYWYKQDSKKFLKIMFSYNNKELIINETVPNRFSPKSPDKAHLNLHINSLELGDSAVYFCASSQDLNQPQHFGDGTRLSIL.

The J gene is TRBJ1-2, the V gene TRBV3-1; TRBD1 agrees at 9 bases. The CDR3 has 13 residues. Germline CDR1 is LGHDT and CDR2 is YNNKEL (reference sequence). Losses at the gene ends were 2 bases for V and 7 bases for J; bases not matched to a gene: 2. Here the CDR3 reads CASSQLQGAGYTF. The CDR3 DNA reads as TGTGCCAGCAGCCAATTACAGGGGGCTGGCTACACCTTC.

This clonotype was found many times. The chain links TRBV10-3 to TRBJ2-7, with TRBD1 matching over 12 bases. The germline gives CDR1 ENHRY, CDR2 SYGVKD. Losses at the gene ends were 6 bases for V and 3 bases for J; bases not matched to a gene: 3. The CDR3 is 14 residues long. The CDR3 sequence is CAISGDRGLYEQYF. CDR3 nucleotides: TGTGCCATCAGCGGGGACAGGGGGCTCTACGAGCAGTACTTC.

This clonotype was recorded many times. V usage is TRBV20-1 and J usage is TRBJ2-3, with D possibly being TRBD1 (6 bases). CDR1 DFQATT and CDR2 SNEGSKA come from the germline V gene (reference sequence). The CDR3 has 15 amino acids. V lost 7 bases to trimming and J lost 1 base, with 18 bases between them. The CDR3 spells CSVPPYRVGTDTQYF. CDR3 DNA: TGCAGTGTTCCACCTTACAGGGTAGGCACAGATACGCAGTATTTT.

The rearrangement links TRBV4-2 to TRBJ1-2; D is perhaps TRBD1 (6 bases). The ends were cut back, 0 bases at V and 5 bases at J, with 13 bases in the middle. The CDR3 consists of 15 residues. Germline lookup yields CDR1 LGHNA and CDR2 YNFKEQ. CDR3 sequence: CASSQEPGVVYGYTF. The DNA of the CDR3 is TGTGCCAGCAGCCAAGAGCCAGGGGTTGTGTATGGCTACACCTTC.